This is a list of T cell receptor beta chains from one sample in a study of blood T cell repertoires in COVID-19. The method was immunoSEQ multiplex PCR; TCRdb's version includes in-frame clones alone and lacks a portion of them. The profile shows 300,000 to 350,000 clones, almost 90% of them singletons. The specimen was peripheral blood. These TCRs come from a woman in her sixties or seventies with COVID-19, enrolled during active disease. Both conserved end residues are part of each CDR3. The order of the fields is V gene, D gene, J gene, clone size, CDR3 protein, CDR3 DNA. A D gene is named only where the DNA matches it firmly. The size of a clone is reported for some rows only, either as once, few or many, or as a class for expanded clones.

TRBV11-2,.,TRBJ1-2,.,CASSPEGGGYTF,TGTGCCAGCAGCCCCGAGGGCGGGGGCTACACCTTC
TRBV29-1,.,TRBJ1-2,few,CSVESPGHLYGYTF,TGCAGCGTTGAATCACCGGGACACTTGTATGGCTACACCTTC
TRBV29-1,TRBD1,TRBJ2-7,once,CSVDGAGGNEQYF,TGCAGCGTTGATGGGGCAGGGGGCAACGAGCAGTACTTC
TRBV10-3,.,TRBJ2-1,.,CAIRSGQYNEQFF,TGTGCCATCAGATCTGGACAGTACAATGAGCAGTTCTTC
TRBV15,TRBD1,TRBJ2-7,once,CATSRNRDRNYEQYF,TGTGCCACCAGCAGGAACCGGGACAGGAACTACGAGCAGTACTTC
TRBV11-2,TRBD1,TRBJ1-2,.,CASSLDGTGGYGYTF,TGTGCCAGCAGCTTAGATGGGACAGGGGGCTATGGCTACACCTTC
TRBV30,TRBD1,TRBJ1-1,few,CAWSQTGGLRAFF,TGTGCCTGGAGCCAAACAGGGGGATTGAGAGCTTTCTTT
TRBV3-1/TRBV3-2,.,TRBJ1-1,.,CASSHRGGFYEAFF,TGTGCCAGCAGCCACCGGGGGGGATTTTATGAAGCTTTCTTT
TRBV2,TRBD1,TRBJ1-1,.,CASKQGDTEAFF,TGTGCCAGTAAACAGGGGGACACTGAAGCTTTCTTT
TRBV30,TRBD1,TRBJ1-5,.,CAWSADRNQPQHF,TGTGCCTGGAGCGCGGACAGGAATCAGCCCCAGCATTTT
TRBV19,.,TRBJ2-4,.,CASSSLRVVAKNIQYF,TGTGCCAGTAGTTCACTCAGGGTTGTAGCCAAAAACATTCAGTACTTC
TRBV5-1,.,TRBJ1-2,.,CASSFPREDGGFLYGYTF,TGCGCCAGCAGCTTCCCCCGCGAGGATGGGGGGTTTCTTTATGGCTACACCTTC
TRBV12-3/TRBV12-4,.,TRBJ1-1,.,CASSPGHTEAFF,TGTGCCAGCAGTCCAGGGCACACTGAAGCTTTCTTT
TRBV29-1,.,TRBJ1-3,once,CSATTYSGNTIYF,TGCAGCGCCACCACCTACTCTGGAAACACCATATATTTT
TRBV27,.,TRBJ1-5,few,CASSPRLNQPQHF,TGTGCCAGCAGTCCTAGGCTTAATCAGCCCCAGCATTTT
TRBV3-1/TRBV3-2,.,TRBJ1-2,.,CASSQAGLGGEDGYTF,TGTGCCAGCAGCCAGGCGGGATTGGGAGGAGAGGATGGCTACACCTTC
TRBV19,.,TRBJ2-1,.,CASRRSLDSNEQFF,TGTGCCAGTAGGAGATCCCTGGACAGTAATGAGCAGTTCTTC
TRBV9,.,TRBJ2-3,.,CASSVEGGESTDTQYF,TGTGCCAGCAGCGTAGAAGGGGGGGAAAGCACAGATACGCAGTATTTT
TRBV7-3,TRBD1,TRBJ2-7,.,CASSLTGQGHSEQYF,TGTGCCAGCAGCCTTACTGGACAGGGGCATAGCGAGCAGTACTTC
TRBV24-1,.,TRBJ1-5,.,CATSQGGKGRGDQPQHF,TGTGCCACCAGTCAGGGAGGGAAGGGAAGGGGGGATCAGCCCCAGCATTTT
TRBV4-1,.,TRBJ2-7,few,CASSQVDEGLRGQYF,TGCGCCAGCAGCCAAGTAGACGAGGGCTTGCGAGGGCAGTACTTC
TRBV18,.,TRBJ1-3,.,CASSTGGSGNTIYF,TGTGCCAGCTCCACAGGTGGCTCTGGAAACACCATATATTTT
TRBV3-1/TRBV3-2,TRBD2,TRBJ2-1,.,CAISIGTRRNEQFF,TGTGCCATCTCGATCGGGACTAGACGTAATGAGCAGTTCTTC
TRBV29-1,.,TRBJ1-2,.,CSVDRAYYGYTF,TGCAGCGTTGACAGGGCATACTATGGCTACACCTTC
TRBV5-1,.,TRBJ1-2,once,CASSLGALEVHGYTF,TGCGCCAGCAGCTTGGGGGCACTGGAAGTTCACGGCTACACCTTC
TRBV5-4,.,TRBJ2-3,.,CASSSTSDTQYF,TGTGCCAGCAGTTCTACTAGCGATACGCAGTATTTT
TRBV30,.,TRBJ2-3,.,CAWSAGDGGTDTQYF,TGTGCCTGGAGTGCCGGTGACGGGGGCACAGATACGCAGTATTTT
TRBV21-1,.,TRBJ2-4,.,CAAEAKNIQYF,TGTGCGGCAGAAGCCAAAAACATTCAGTACTTC
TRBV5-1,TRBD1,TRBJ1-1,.,CASSLQGAGTEAFF,TGCGCCAGCAGCCTACAGGGGGCGGGAACTGAAGCTTTCTTT